This record looks at one TCR beta chain sequence and its context. This clonotype was observed a handful of times. Its antigen has not been determined. Per-base quality was not reported, and no clone a single base away is much larger than it. V sheds 1 base and J sheds 1 base, leaving 2 bases between their ends. Reading from cysteine to phenylalanine, the CDR3 counts 14 amino acids. Left in the record is the CDR3 DNA by itself, 42 bases read in frame from the first base. CDR1 LNHNV and CDR2 YYDKDF were looked up in the germline V gene (reference sequence). This record comes from a study of CD8 T cells in ankylosing spondylitis (dated by TCRdb to 2015 to 2018). The study in broad terms: The study profiled T cell receptor beta repertoires in healthy donors and ankylosing spondylitis patients to find disease-linked TCR variants. The full study cohort was made up of roughly 25 ankylosing spondylitis patients and 108 healthy donors. Samples of peripheral blood were taken, and for ankylosing spondylitis patients, synovial fluid was collected as well.

TCRdb records Illumina HiSeq 2500 as the sequencer. Quantitative 5'-RACE with molecular barcodes was used to prepare TCR beta libraries. In the source study's methods: To identify disease-linked TCR variants, a new computational method was used, one built on a probabilistic model of VDJ rearrangement. TCRdb applied fastp at Q25 and MiXCR to the public reads, then kept only in-frame beta chains. CDR3 protein duplicates are merged, each entry listing the most common genes and DNA. For this entry, the V and J calls and clone size follow TCRdb and not the study's own pipeline. The sample profile shows a few hundred thousand distinct CDR3 sequences; approximately 20% of them were found once. Of the sample, 15% to 20% is held by the ten largest clones. Study-wide conclusions, independent of this receptor: The disease-linked clones showed a CD8+ phenotype and occurred at relatively low frequencies in peripheral blood. The disease-linked clones were reported as significantly enriched in matched synovial fluid samples from ankylosing spondylitis patients. Some motif variants had previously been reported in the synovial fluid and blood of reactive arthritis patients, which suggests shared mechanisms of disease initiation. A TCR beta motif made up of seven or eight highly homologous amino acid variants appeared to be characteristic of blood from ankylosing spondylitis patients.

The chain is assembled from TRBV15 and TRBJ2-6; the D gene cannot be named for sure. The receptor comes from a male donor with ankylosing spondylitis. Sequenced sample: blood, either unsorted or a sorted T cell fraction (not recorded which). The CDR3 here reads CATSRGSGANVLTF. The bases read TGTGCCACCAGCAGAGGATCTGGGGCCAACGTCCTGACTTTC.